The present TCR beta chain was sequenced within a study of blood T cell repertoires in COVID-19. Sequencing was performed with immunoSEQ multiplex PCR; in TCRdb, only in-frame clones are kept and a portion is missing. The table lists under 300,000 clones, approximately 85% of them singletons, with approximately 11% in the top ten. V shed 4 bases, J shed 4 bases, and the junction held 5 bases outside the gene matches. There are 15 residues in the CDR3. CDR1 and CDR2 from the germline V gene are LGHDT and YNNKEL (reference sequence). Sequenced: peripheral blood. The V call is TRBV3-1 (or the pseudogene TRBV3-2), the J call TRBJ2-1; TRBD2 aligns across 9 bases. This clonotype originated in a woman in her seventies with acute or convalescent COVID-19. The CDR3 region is CASSLQRGVYNEQFF. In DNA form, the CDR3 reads TGTGCCAGCAGCCTCCAGCGGGGGGTATACAATGAGCAGTTCTTC.